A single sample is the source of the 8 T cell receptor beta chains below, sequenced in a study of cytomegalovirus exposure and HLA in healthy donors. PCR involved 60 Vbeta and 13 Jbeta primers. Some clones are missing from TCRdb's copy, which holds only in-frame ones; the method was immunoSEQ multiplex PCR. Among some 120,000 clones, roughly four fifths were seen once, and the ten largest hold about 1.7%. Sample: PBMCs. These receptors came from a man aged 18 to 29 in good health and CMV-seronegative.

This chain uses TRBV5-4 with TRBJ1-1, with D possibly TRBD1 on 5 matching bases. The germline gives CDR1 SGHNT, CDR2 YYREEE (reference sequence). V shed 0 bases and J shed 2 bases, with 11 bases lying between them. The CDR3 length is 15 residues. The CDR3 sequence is CASSLGQGGNTEAFF. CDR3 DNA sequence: TGTGCCAGCAGCTTGGGGCAGGGAGGCAACACTGAAGCTTTCTTT.

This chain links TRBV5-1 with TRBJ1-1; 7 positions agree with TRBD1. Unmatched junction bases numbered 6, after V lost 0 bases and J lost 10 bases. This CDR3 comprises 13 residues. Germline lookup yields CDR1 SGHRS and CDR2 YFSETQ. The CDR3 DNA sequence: TGCGCCAGCAGCTTGGAGGGGGCCGGTGGAGCTTTCTTT. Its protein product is CASSLEGAGGAFF. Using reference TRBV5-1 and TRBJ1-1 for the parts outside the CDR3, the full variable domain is KAGVTQTPRYLIKTRGQQVTLSCSPISGHRSVSWYQQTPGQGLQFLFEYFSETQRNKGNFPGRFSGRQFSNSRSEMNVSTLELGDSALYLCASSLEGAGGAFFGQGTRLTVV.

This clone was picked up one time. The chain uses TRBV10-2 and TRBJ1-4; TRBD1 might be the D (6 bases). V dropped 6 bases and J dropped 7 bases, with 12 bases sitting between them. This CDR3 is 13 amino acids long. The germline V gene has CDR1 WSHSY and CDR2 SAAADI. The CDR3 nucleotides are TGCGCCAGCAGGGAACAGGGAAGTGAAAAACTGTTTTTT. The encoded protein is CASREQGSEKLFF.

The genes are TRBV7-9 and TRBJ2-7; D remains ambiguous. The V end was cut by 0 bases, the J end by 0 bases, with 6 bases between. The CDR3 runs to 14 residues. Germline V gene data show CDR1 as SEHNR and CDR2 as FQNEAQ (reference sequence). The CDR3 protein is CASSLASSSYEQYF. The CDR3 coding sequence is TGTGCCAGCAGCTTAGCCTCTAGCTCCTACGAGCAGTACTTC. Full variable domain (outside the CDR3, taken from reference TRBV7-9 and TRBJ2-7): DTGVSQNPRHKITKRGQNVTFRCDPISEHNRLYWYRQTLGQGPEFLTYFQNEAQLEKSRLLSDRFSAERPKGSFSTLEIQRTEQGDSAMYLCASSLASSSYEQYFGPGTRLTVT.

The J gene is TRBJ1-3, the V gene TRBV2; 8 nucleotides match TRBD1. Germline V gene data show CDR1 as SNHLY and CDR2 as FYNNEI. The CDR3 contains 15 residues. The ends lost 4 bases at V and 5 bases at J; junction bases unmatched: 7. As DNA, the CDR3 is TGTGCCAGCAGTGCCATACAGGGGGGCCGAAACACCATATATTTT. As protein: CASSAIQGGRNTIYF.

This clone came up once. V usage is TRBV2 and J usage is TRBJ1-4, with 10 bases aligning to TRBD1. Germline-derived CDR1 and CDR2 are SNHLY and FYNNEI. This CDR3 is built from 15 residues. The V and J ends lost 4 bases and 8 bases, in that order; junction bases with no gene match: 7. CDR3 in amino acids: CASSVRKDRGEKLFF. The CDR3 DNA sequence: TGTGCCAGCAGTGTCCGAAAGGACAGGGGGGAAAAACTGTTTTTT. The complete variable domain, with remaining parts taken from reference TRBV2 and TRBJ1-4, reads EPEVTQTPSHQVTQMGQEVILRCVPISNHLYFYWYRQILGQKVEFLVSFYNNEISEKSEIFDDQFSVERPDGSNFTLKIRSTKLEDSAMYFCASSVRKDRGEKLFFGSGTQLSVL.

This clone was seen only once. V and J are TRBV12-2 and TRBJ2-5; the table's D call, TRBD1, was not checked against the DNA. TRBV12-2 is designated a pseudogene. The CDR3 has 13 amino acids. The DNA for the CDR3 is TGTGCAAGTCCCAGGGGGCCGGGGGAGACCCAGTACTTC. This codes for CASPRGPGETQYF.

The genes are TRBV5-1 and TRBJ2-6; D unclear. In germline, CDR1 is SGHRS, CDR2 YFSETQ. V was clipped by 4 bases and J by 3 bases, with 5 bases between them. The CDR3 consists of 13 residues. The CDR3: CASSPGGANVLTF. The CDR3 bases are TGCGCCAGCAGCCCAGGTGGGGCCAACGTCCTGACTTTC.